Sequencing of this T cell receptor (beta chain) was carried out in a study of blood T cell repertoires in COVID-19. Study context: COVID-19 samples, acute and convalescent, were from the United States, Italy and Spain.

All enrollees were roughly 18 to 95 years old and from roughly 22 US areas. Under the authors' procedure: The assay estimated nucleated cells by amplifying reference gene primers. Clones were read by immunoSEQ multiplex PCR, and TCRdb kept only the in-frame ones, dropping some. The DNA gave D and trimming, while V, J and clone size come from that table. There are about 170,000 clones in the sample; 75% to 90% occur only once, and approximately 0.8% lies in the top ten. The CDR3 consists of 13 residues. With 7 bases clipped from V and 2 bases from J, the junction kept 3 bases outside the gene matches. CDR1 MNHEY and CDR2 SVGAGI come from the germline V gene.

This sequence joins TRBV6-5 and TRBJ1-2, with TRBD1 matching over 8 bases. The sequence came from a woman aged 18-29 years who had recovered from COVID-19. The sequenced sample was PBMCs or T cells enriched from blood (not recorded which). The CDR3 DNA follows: TGTGCCAGCACCCCAGGGGGCAACTATGGCTACACCTTC. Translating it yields CASTPGGNYGYTF.